A single sample is the source of the 11 T cell receptor beta chains below, sequenced in a study of T cells in Graves' hyperthyroidism and ophthalmopathy. Authors of the study amplified TCR beta CDR3 regions from RNA transcripts. The primer set for the first-round RT-PCR of the TCR CDR3 was HTBI. TCRdb re-called the multiplex PCR reads with MiXCR, one entry per CDR3 protein. Of over 500,000 distinct CDR3 sequences in the sample, 12% to 15% were seen once. The sample consisted of blood. Receptors were obtained from a woman in her thirties or forties with Graves' hyperthyroidism.

This clonotype was found many times. V usage is TRBV20-1 and J usage is TRBJ2-7; D might be TRBD1 or TRBD2, each matching 5 bases. The germline V gene encodes CDR1 DFQATT and CDR2 SNEGSKA (reference sequence). The CDR3 is made up of 15 amino acids. The V and J ends lost 1 base and 0 bases respectively, with 13 bases between them. CDR3 sequence: CSARGGSGSSYEQYF. The CDR3 region has the DNA TGCAGTGCTAGAGGGGGGTCGGGGAGCTCCTACGAGCAGTACTTC.

This chain connects TRBV10-3 to TRBJ2-7, with 8 bases aligning to TRBD1. V lost 0 bases and J lost 5; bases outside the gene matches: 3. CDR1 is ENHRY and CDR2 is SYGVKD in the germline V gene. The CDR3 totals 14 residues. CDR3 residues: CAISESPTGDEQYF. Here the CDR3 DNA reads TGTGCCATCAGTGAGTCCCCGACAGGGGACGAGCAGTACTTC.

The chain recombines TRBV20-1 with TRBJ2-7; D is possibly TRBD2 (5 bases). This CDR3 is 14 amino acids long. Germline CDR1 DFQATT, CDR2 SNEGSKA (reference sequence). V was clipped by 1 base and J by 2 bases, with 12 bases between them. CDR3 in amino acids: CSARGLALTYEQYF. The CDR3 DNA reads TGCAGTGCTAGAGGCCTAGCTCTAACCTACGAGCAGTACTTC.

This clonotype was found many times. The gene calls are TRBV20-1 and TRBJ2-6; D call uncertain. CDR1 is DFQATT, CDR2 SNEGSKA, per germline (reference sequence). The length of the CDR3 is 12 residues. V lost 6 bases to trimming and J lost 4 bases, with 7 bases between them. This CDR3 reads CSAVPGANVLTF. The CDR3 DNA reads TGCAGTGCCGTGCCCGGGGCCAACGTCCTGACTTTC.

This clonotype was found a few times. The J gene is TRBJ2-1, the V gene TRBV7-3, with 9 bases identical to TRBD2. The CDR3 spans 14 residues. Trimming at V came to 5 bases and at J to 9 bases, leaving 8 bases not matched to a gene. The germline gives CDR1 SGHTA, CDR2 FQGTGA. CDR3 nucleotides: TGTGCCAGCAGCCAAGGGACTAGCCTAAGTGAGCAGTTCTTC. Encoded protein: CASSQGTSLSEQFF.

This chain uses TRBV28 with TRBJ2-1; 9 nucleotides line up with TRBD1. V trimming: 5 bases; J trimming: 15 bases; junction bases outside the gene matches: 11. This CDR3 is built from 13 residues. CDR1 and CDR2 from the germline V gene are MDHEN and SYDVKM. The CDR3 reads CASSPGTGNLGFF. CDR3 nucleotide sequence: TGTGCCAGCAGTCCTGGGACAGGGAATTTGGGGTTCTTC.

This clonotype has just a few counts. The rearrangement uses TRBV7-9 and TRBJ1-2, with TRBD1 matching over 10 bases. This CDR3 contains 14 residues. The junction had 7 bases not matched to a gene; V was cut back by 5 bases and J by 7 bases. The germline V gene has CDR1 SEHNR and CDR2 FQNEAQ (reference sequence). This CDR3 is CASSLGTGDFGYTF. CDR3 sequence (DNA): TGTGCCAGCAGCCTAGGGACAGGGGATTTTGGCTACACCTTC.

This clonotype occurred many times. This rearrangement joins TRBV11-2 to TRBJ1-3, with D perhaps TRBD1 (5 bases). Trimming cost V 5 bases and J 4 bases, with 15 bases left between them. The CDR3 length is 15 residues. Germline V gene lookup returns CDR1 SGHAT and CDR2 FQNNGV. The CDR3 region has the DNA TGTGCCAGCAGCCCCCCCGGGGGGGTCGGAAACACCATATATTTT. As protein: CASSPPGGVGNTIYF.

In this sample, this clonotype turned up a few times. The V gene is TRBV20-1, the J gene TRBJ2-4; maybe TRBD1 (5 bases). Germline CDR1 is DFQATT and CDR2 is SNEGSKA (reference sequence). V was trimmed by 8 bases and J by 1 base, leaving 15 bases between them. This CDR3 comprises 14 residues. The CDR3 region is CSLQGQGAKNIQYF. DNA for the CDR3: TGCAGTCTTCAGGGTCAAGGGGCCAAAAACATTCAGTACTTC.

In its sample, this clonotype was seen many times. The chain employs TRBV5-6 and TRBJ2-7; D possibly corresponds to TRBD1 (7 bases). CDR1 SGHDT and CDR2 YYEEEE come from the germline V gene. CDR3 length equals 14 residues. The V and J ends lost 4 bases and 6 bases respectively, with 17 bases between them. The CDR3 protein is CASSSLTQGGEQYF. CDR3 in DNA: TGTGCCAGCAGCAGCCTGACTCAGGGGGGCGAGCAGTACTTC. The full variable domain, its missing parts supplied by reference TRBV5-6 and TRBJ2-7, is DAGVTQSPTHLIKTRGQQVTLRCSPKSGHDTVSWYQQALGQGPQFIFQYYEEEERQRGNFPDRFSGHQFPNYSSELNVNALLLGDSALYLCASSSLTQGGEQYFGPGTRLTVT.

In this sample, this clonotype turned up many times. The gene calls are TRBV29-1 and TRBJ1-1, with a tentative D call TRBD1 (5 bases). V dropped 2 bases and J dropped 1 base, with 11 bases sitting between them. CDR1 SQVTM and CDR2 ANQGSEA come from the germline V gene. The CDR3 runs to 14 residues. CDR3 protein: CSVENRGSNTEAFF. The CDR3 DNA is TGCAGCGTTGAAAATCGGGGCTCGAACACTGAAGCTTTCTTT.